This TCR beta chain was sequenced for a study of blood T cells in healthy people across ages (dated by TCRdb to the mid-2010s). Looking at the study overall: Template switching captured roughly one uniquely barcoded TCR beta cDNA molecule per two T cells in model experiments. To avoid experimental bias, donors of different ages were distributed randomly across sequencing lanes. To track age-related changes in TCR beta repertoire diversity, the study relied on deep sequencing normalized with unique cDNA molecular identifiers. Two additional independent replicas of 1 million unique cDNA reads from the same blood draw were analyzed for two donors (one aged 18 to 30 and one aged 80 or older). Donors were grouped into four age groups: young (average roughly 17 years), middle-aged (roughly 37), aged (around 60) and long-lived (around 80).

The approximately 41 donors, aged roughly 6 to 95 years, were systemically healthy Caucasian individuals from Russia. Each donor gave roughly 9 milliliters of peripheral blood, drawn into EDTA-treated Vacutainer tubes. Ficoll-Paque density-gradient centrifugation was used to isolate PBMCs, with at least 6.5 million obtained per sample. Trizol reagent was used to extract total RNA from the PBMCs, yielding at least 6 micrograms per sample. For every donor, flow cytometry on a PBMC aliquot measured the percentage of naive CD45RAhigh/CD27high T cells. Overall study outcomes, separate from this receptor: Donor CMV infection status was unknown, potentially confounding age-related changes in expanded clonotypes. Observed TCR beta diversity per million T cells fell roughly linearly with age, and a significant reduction was already apparent by age approximately 40. There was a strong correlation between observed TCR beta diversity and the percentage of naive T cells measured by flow cytometry. Compared with the aged group, the long-lived group had more naive CD4+ T cells, fewer expanded clones and increased TCR diversity, suggesting age selection. Estimates of total diversity based on one million sequenced T cells were considered lower bounds and underestimates. Because profiling used bulk unsorted PBMCs, naive and antigen-experienced compartments could not be compared conclusively.

The method was 5' RACE. Sequenced using an Illumina HiSeq 2500. A second PCR of roughly 7 to 12 cycles was run with a J-beta primer mix and a sample-barcoded 5' primer. A template-switch 5' adaptor carrying 12 random nucleotides introduced a unique molecular identifier onto each TCR beta cDNA molecule. Each sample yielded at least 2.5 million CDR3-containing paired-end reads. First-strand cDNA synthesis was performed from all RNA using the Mint cDNA synthesis kit, with priming by a TRBC-specific oligonucleotide. Following uracil-DNA glycosylase treatment, a first 18-cycle PCR with universal primers M1SS and BC2_uni_R was performed on all cDNA. The authors' analysis ran thus. Normalization of each sample was performed by random selection of 1 million high-quality reads, each carrying a distinct molecular identifier. Reads with shared molecular identifiers were discarded instead of being binned into consensus sequences. MiTCR, run with a Q25 quality threshold and the strictest error-elimination algorithm, handled CDR3 identification, clonotype clustering and error correction. A nonparametric unseen species model with Euler transformation was used to estimate lower-bound total TCR beta diversity. Using fastp at Q25 and MiXCR, TCRdb reprocessed the public reads and kept productive beta chains. Each entry is one CDR3 protein sequence, shown with its most common DNA and genes. TCRdb, not the authors, supplied the V and J calls. The sample table contains hundreds of thousands of distinct CDR3 sequences; only one count was recorded for roughly 49% of them. The ten largest clones add up to about a third of the sample.

A note on this clonotype: Its antigen specificity is not known. Base qualities are not provided; no much larger clone lies one nucleotide away.

Here V drops 4 bases and J drops 3 bases, and the junction holds 4 bases not matched to any gene. Reading from cysteine to phenylalanine, the CDR3 counts 15 amino acids. CDR3 DNA is the only sequence kept; it has 45 bases, read in frame from the first base. CDR1 and CDR2 were assigned from the germline V gene as SNHLY and FYNNEI. The clonotype was recovered from a woman aged 55-70 years in good health. The specimen sequenced was blood. This chain is built from TRBV2 and TRBJ1-1; 11 bases in the middle match TRBD1. The CDR3 protein: CASSGDRGFDTEAFF. The nucleotide sequence is given as TGTGCCAGCAGTGGGGACAGGGGGTTTGACACTGAAGCTTTCTTT.